This record covers a single T cell receptor (beta chain). This sample was included in a study of blood T cell repertoires in COVID-19. Study-level information: Spain, Italy and the United States supplied samples that represented acute and convalescent COVID-19.

TCRdb keeps only in-frame clones here, not all; method: immunoSEQ multiplex PCR. The sample lists a few hundred thousand clones; roughly 90% were seen once. V lost 4 bases and J 3 bases, leaving 18 bases between the germline ends. The CDR3 is 16 residues long. CDR1 KGHSH and CDR2 LQKENI come from the germline V gene. The V call is TRBV18, the J call TRBJ1-2, with D possibly TRBD1 on 6 matching bases. The sequenced material came from PBMCs or T cells enriched from blood (not recorded which). This TCR derives from a woman under 40 who had recovered from COVID-19. CDR3 DNA sequence: TGTGCCAGCTCACAGGACAGCTTCACCATCTACTATGGCTACACCTTC. Protein sequence: CASSQDSFTIYYGYTF.